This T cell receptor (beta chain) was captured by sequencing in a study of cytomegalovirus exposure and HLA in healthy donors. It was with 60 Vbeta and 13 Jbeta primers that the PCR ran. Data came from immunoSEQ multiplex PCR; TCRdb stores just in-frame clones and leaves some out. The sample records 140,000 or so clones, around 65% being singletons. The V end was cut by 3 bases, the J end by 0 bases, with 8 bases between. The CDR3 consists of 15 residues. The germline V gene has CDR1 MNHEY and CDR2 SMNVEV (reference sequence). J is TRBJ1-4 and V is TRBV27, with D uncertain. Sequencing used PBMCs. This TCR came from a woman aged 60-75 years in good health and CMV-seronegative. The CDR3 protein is CASSLSVTTNEKLFF. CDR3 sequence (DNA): TGTGCCAGCAGTTTGAGTGTAACAACTAATGAAAAACTGTTTTTT.